The sequence of this T cell receptor (beta chain) was determined in a study of control samples from healthy donors and cancer patients. This clone was seen only once. The assay was immunoSEQ multiplex PCR, and TCRdb's table has in-frame clones only and misses some. The table lists 150,000 to 200,000 clones, about 90% of them singletons. Looked up from germline, CDR1 is MNHEY and CDR2 is SMNVEV (reference sequence). This CDR3 comprises 15 residues. V was cut by 5 bases and J by 7 bases, with 17 bases left in between. The V call is TRBV27, the J call TRBJ1-4, with D unresolved. This clonotype was sampled from a man aged 30-40 years in good health. The sample comprised blood. Here the CDR3 DNA reads TGTGCCAGCAGTACGCACAGCGCTAAGGGTGAAAAACTGTTTTTT. Its protein is CASSTHSAKGEKLFF.